The rows below give T cell receptor beta chains drawn from one sample of a study of Ad26.COV2.S vaccination and SARS-CoV-2 variants. TCRdb keeps only in-frame clones here, not all; method: immunoSEQ multiplex PCR. Here the sample spans fewer than 400,000 clones, 89% being singletons. This specimen consisted of peripheral blood, obtained in a trial of Ad26.COV2.S vaccine versus placebo. Receptor source: a person between 18 and 60 years old who received the Ad26.COV2.S COVID-19 vaccine or a placebo. The CDR3 runs from the conserved cysteine through the conserved F or W. A D gene is named only where the DNA matches it firmly. Not all rows give a size; the values are once, few, many and, for expanded clones, a class.

clone size: -
D gene: TRBD2
J gene: TRBJ2-1
CDR3 length: 16
V gene: TRBV7-8
CDR3 protein: CASSPGTSGRWNEQFF
CDR3 DNA: TGTGCCAGCAGCCCTGGGACTAGCGGGAGGTGGAATGAGCAGTTCTTC

clone size: -
D gene: -
J gene: TRBJ2-3
CDR3 length: 17
V gene: TRBV3-1/TRBV3-2
CDR3 protein: CASSQDRATTSTDTQYF
CDR3 DNA: TGTGCCAGCAGCCAAGATCGCGCGACTACCAGCACAGATACGCAGTATTTT

clone size: -
D gene: -
J gene: TRBJ1-1
CDR3 length: 15
V gene: TRBV12-5
CDR3 protein: CASGSIGTSIPEAFF
CDR3 DNA: TGTGCTAGTGGCTCCATCGGGACCTCCATTCCTGAAGCTTTCTTT

clone size: -
D gene: -
J gene: TRBJ2-5
CDR3 length: 15
V gene: TRBV7-6
CDR3 protein: CASSLMARGQETQYF
CDR3 DNA: TGTGCCAGCAGCTTAATGGCTCGGGGTCAGGAGACCCAGTACTTC

clone size: -
D gene: TRBD2
J gene: TRBJ2-1
CDR3 length: 15
V gene: TRBV2
CDR3 protein: CASSGPGLEYAEQFF
CDR3 DNA: TGTGCCAGCAGTGGGCCGGGACTAGAGTACGCTGAGCAGTTCTTC

clone size: -
D gene: -
J gene: TRBJ1-2
CDR3 length: 13
V gene: TRBV15
CDR3 protein: CATSKSPDGGYTF
CDR3 DNA: TGTGCCACCAGCAAGTCTCCGGACGGTGGCTACACCTTC

clone size: -
D gene: TRBD1
J gene: TRBJ2-5
CDR3 length: 16
V gene: TRBV9
CDR3 protein: CASSGQGKQDQETQYF
CDR3 DNA: TGTGCCAGCAGCGGACAGGGGAAGCAGGACCAAGAGACCCAGTACTTC

clone size: -
D gene: -
J gene: TRBJ1-3
CDR3 length: 16
V gene: TRBV4-3
CDR3 protein: CASSQDSQYSGNTIYF
CDR3 DNA: TGCGCCAGCAGCCAAGATTCCCAGTACTCTGGAAACACCATATATTTT

clone size: -
D gene: -
J gene: TRBJ1-1
CDR3 length: 13
V gene: TRBV11-3
CDR3 protein: CASSFGGNTEAFF
CDR3 DNA: TGTGCCAGCAGCTTTGGTGGGAACACTGAAGCTTTCTTT

clone size: -
D gene: -
J gene: TRBJ2-5
CDR3 length: 16
V gene: TRBV7-9
CDR3 protein: CASSLVGQGWLETQYF
CDR3 DNA: TGTGCCAGCAGCTTAGTGGGCCAGGGATGGTTAGAGACCCAGTACTTC

clone size: -
D gene: -
J gene: TRBJ1-5
CDR3 length: 12
V gene: TRBV7-9
CDR3 protein: CAAQDGNQPQHF
CDR3 DNA: TGTGCCGCCCAGGACGGCAATCAGCCCCAGCATTTT

clone size: few
D gene: -
J gene: TRBJ1-5
CDR3 length: 15
V gene: TRBV6-1
CDR3 protein: CASSEFQYSNQPQHF
CDR3 DNA: TGTGCCAGCAGTGAGTTTCAATATAGCAATCAGCCCCAGCATTTT

clone size: once
D gene: -
J gene: TRBJ2-6
CDR3 length: 13
V gene: TRBV27
CDR3 protein: CASSPIGANVLTF
CDR3 DNA: TGTGCCAGCAGTCCCATAGGGGCCAACGTCCTGACTTTC

clone size: -
D gene: -
J gene: TRBJ2-7
CDR3 length: 15
V gene: TRBV6-5
CDR3 protein: CASNRGGGGSYEQYF
CDR3 DNA: TGTGCCAGCAACAGGGGCGGGGGAGGGTCCTACGAGCAGTACTTC

clone size: -
D gene: -
J gene: TRBJ2-1
CDR3 length: 16
V gene: TRBV5-4
CDR3 protein: CASSLVQLTMDNEQFF
CDR3 DNA: TGTGCCAGCAGCTTGGTTCAGCTAACAATGGACAATGAGCAGTTCTTC

clone size: -
D gene: -
J gene: TRBJ1-1
CDR3 length: 13
V gene: TRBV30
CDR3 protein: CAWSEVSNTEAFF
CDR3 DNA: TGTGCCTGGAGTGAGGTTTCGAACACTGAAGCTTTCTTT

clone size: -
D gene: TRBD1
J gene: TRBJ2-7
CDR3 length: 15
V gene: TRBV5-6
CDR3 protein: CASSLAGQGGYEQYF
CDR3 DNA: TGTGCCAGCAGCTTGGCAGGACAGGGGGGCTACGAGCAGTACTTC

clone size: -
D gene: TRBD1
J gene: TRBJ1-1
CDR3 length: 11
V gene: TRBV20-1
CDR3 protein: CSARGTGRAFF
CDR3 DNA: TGCAGTGCTAGAGGGACAGGGCGTGCTTTCTTT

clone size: -
D gene: -
J gene: TRBJ2-3
CDR3 length: 17
V gene: TRBV25-1
CDR3 protein: CASSESGGGRSTDTQYF
CDR3 DNA: TGTGCCAGCAGTGAATCGGGGGGCGGACGAAGCACAGATACGCAGTATTTT

clone size: -
D gene: -
J gene: TRBJ2-7
CDR3 length: 14
V gene: TRBV5-5
CDR3 protein: CASSWLVADYEQYF
CDR3 DNA: TGTGCCAGCAGCTGGCTGGTAGCCGACTACGAGCAGTACTTC

clone size: -
D gene: TRBD1
J gene: TRBJ2-2
CDR3 length: 13
V gene: TRBV9
CDR3 protein: CASHRGPKEELFF
CDR3 DNA: TGTGCCAGTCACAGGGGGCCCAAGGAGGAGCTGTTTTTT

clone size: -
D gene: TRBD1
J gene: TRBJ2-2
CDR3 length: 16
V gene: TRBV6-4
CDR3 protein: CASTLGDRVFAGELFF
CDR3 DNA: TGTGCCAGCACGTTGGGGGACAGGGTGTTCGCCGGGGAGCTGTTTTTT

clone size: -
D gene: -
J gene: TRBJ2-7
CDR3 length: 14
V gene: TRBV28
CDR3 protein: CASSFGGIVYEQYF
CDR3 DNA: TGTGCCAGCAGTTTTGGGGGTATTGTCTACGAGCAGTACTTC

clone size: -
D gene: -
J gene: TRBJ1-6
CDR3 length: 16
V gene: TRBV19
CDR3 protein: CASSRQASSYNSPLHF
CDR3 DNA: TGTGCCAGTTCTAGACAGGCCAGCTCCTATAATTCACCCCTCCACTTT

clone size: -
D gene: TRBD2
J gene: TRBJ2-2
CDR3 length: 17
V gene: TRBV5-1
CDR3 protein: CASSLDQREGGTGELFF
CDR3 DNA: TGCGCCAGCAGCTTGGATCAGCGGGAGGGCGGAACCGGGGAGCTGTTTTTT

clone size: -
D gene: -
J gene: TRBJ2-3
CDR3 length: 16
V gene: TRBV14
CDR3 protein: CASSRFEGVRTDTQYF
CDR3 DNA: TGTGCCAGCAGCCGATTCGAGGGAGTGAGGACAGATACGCAGTATTTT

clone size: few
D gene: -
J gene: TRBJ1-5
CDR3 length: 15
V gene: TRBV4-1
CDR3 protein: CASSPFGNSNQPQHF
CDR3 DNA: TGCGCCAGCAGCCCGTTTGGTAATAGCAATCAGCCCCAGCATTTT

clone size: -
D gene: TRBD1
J gene: TRBJ2-7
CDR3 length: 14
V gene: TRBV6-5
CDR3 protein: CASSYSAARGEQYF
CDR3 DNA: TGTGCCAGCAGTTACTCGGCGGCCAGGGGGGAGCAGTACTTC

clone size: few
D gene: -
J gene: TRBJ1-5
CDR3 length: 13
V gene: TRBV30
CDR3 protein: CAWSTGGEQPQHF
CDR3 DNA: TGTGCCTGGAGTACCGGGGGGGAGCAGCCCCAGCATTTT

clone size: once
D gene: -
J gene: TRBJ2-2
CDR3 length: 18
V gene: TRBV27
CDR3 protein: CASSLRGQGFSNTGELFF
CDR3 DNA: TGTGCCAGCAGTTTAAGGGGTCAGGGGTTTTCGAACACCGGGGAGCTGTTTTTT

clone size: -
D gene: -
J gene: TRBJ1-1
CDR3 length: 13
V gene: TRBV27
CDR3 protein: CASSLGRDTEAFF
CDR3 DNA: TGTGCCAGCAGTTTGGGGAGGGACACTGAAGCTTTCTTT

clone size: -
D gene: -
J gene: TRBJ2-7
CDR3 length: 19
V gene: TRBV5-1
CDR3 protein: CASSLDGGRSGLNYYEQYF
CDR3 DNA: TGCGCCAGCAGCTTGGATGGGGGGCGGTCTGGACTTAACTACTACGAGCAGTACTTC

clone size: -
D gene: TRBD1
J gene: TRBJ2-2
CDR3 length: 14
V gene: TRBV6-6
CDR3 protein: CASTGQGAAGELFF
CDR3 DNA: TGTGCCAGCACCGGACAGGGGGCTGCCGGGGAGCTGTTTTTT

clone size: -
D gene: -
J gene: TRBJ2-7
CDR3 length: 13
V gene: TRBV5-1
CDR3 protein: CASSLVTGYEQYF
CDR3 DNA: TGCGCCAGCAGCTTGGTAACGGGGTACGAGCAGTACTTC

clone size: -
D gene: TRBD1
J gene: TRBJ1-1
CDR3 length: 13
V gene: TRBV18
CDR3 protein: CASSSGTGAEAFF
CDR3 DNA: TGTGCCAGCTCATCAGGGACAGGGGCTGAAGCTTTCTTT

clone size: -
D gene: -
J gene: TRBJ2-2
CDR3 length: 13
V gene: TRBV24-1
CDR3 protein: CATSALISGELFF
CDR3 DNA: TGTGCCACCAGTGCCCTTATTTCCGGGGAGCTGTTTTTT

clone size: -
D gene: TRBD2
J gene: TRBJ2-7
CDR3 length: 14
V gene: TRBV28
CDR3 protein: CAIVGLAGEGEQYF
CDR3 DNA: TGTGCCATCGTTGGACTAGCGGGGGAAGGTGAGCAGTACTTC

clone size: once
D gene: -
J gene: TRBJ2-1
CDR3 length: 13
V gene: TRBV5-5
CDR3 protein: CASSLVLTNEQFF
CDR3 DNA: TGTGCCAGCAGCTTAGTACTAACCAATGAGCAGTTCTTC

clone size: -
D gene: -
J gene: TRBJ2-1
CDR3 length: 15
V gene: TRBV7-2
CDR3 protein: CASSLGLARYNEQFF
CDR3 DNA: TGTGCCAGCAGCTTAGGGCTAGCGCGCTACAATGAGCAGTTCTTC